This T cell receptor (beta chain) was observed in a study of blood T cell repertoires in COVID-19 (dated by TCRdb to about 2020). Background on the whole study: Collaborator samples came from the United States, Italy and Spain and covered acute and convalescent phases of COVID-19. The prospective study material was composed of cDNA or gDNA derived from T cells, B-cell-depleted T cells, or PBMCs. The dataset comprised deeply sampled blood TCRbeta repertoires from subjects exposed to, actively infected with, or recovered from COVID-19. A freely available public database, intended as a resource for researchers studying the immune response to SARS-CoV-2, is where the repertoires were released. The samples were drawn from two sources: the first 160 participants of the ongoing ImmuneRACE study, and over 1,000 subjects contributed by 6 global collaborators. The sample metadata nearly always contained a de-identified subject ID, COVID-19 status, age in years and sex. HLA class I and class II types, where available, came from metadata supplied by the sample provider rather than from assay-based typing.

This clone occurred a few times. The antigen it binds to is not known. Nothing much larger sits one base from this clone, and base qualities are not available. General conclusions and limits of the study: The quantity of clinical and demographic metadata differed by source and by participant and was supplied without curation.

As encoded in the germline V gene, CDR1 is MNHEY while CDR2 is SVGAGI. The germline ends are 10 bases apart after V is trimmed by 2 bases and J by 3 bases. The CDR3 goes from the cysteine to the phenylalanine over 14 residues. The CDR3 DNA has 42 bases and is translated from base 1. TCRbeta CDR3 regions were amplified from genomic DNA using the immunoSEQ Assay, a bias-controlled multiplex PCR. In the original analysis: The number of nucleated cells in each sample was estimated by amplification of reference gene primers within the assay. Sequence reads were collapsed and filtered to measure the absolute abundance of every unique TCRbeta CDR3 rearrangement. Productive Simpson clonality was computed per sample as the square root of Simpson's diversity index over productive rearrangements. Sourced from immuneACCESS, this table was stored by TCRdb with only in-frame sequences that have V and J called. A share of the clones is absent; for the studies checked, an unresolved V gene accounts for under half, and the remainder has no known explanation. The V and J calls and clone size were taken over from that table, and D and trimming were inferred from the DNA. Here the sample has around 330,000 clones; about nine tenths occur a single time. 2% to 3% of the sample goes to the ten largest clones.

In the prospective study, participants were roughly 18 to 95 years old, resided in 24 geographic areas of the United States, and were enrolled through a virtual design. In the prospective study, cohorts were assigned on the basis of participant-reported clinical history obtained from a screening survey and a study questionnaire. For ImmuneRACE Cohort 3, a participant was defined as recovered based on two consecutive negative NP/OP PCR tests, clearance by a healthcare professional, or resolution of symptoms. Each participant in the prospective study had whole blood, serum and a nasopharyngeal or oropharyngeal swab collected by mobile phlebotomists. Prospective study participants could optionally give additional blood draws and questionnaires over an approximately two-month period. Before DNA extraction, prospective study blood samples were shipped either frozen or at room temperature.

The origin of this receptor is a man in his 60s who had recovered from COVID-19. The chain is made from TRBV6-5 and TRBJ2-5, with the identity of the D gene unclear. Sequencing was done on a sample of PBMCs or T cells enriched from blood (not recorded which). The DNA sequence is TGTGCCAGCAGTTACCGTCGCGGCAAAGAGACCCAGTACTTC. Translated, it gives CASSYRRGKETQYF.